The 16 T cell receptor beta chains below were found in one sample sequenced in a study of cytomegalovirus exposure and HLA in healthy donors. Vbeta (60) and Jbeta (13) primers were used in the PCR. Repertoires were generated with immunoSEQ multiplex PCR, while TCRdb's copy carries only in-frame clones and drops some. The sample contains about 98,000 clones, 74% of which appear only once. Material: PBMCs. The receptors were sampled from a male donor in good health and CMV-seronegative.

The count of this clone is one. CDR3 residues: CASSLAAGFSNQPQHF. The CDR3 coding sequence is TGTGCCAGCAGCTTAGCGGCGGGGTTTAGCAATCAGCCCCAGCATTTT. This chain connects TRBV7-2 to TRBJ1-5, with D unclear. Germline V lookup: CDR1 SGHTA, CDR2 FQGNSA. V lost 0 bases and J 0 bases, leaving 9 bases between the germline ends. The CDR3 is 16 amino acids.

This clone was seen only a few times. V is TRBV6-1 and J is TRBJ2-1; TRBD2 agrees at 9 bases. V dropped 4 bases and J dropped 5; count of bases not matched to a gene: 6. The V gene's germline CDR1 is MNHNS and CDR2 SASEGT. The CDR3 has 15 amino acids. CDR3 region: CASSGTTSGNNEQFF. Written as DNA, the CDR3 is TGTGCCAGCAGTGGTACGACTAGCGGAAACAATGAGCAGTTCTTC.

The rearrangement links TRBV27 to TRBJ2-2; weak D call: TRBD1 (6 bases). Germline loops: CDR1 MNHEY, CDR2 SMNVEV (reference sequence). Trimming took off 5 bases at V and 6 bases at J, with 13 bases between the two ends. CDR3 length: 14 residues. CDR3 coding DNA: TGTGCCAGCAGTGCCACCAGGGGCGCCGGGGAGCTGTTTTTT. Translated: CASSATRGAGELFF.

V gene TRBV9 combines with J gene TRBJ2-2, with 8 bases matching TRBD1. Germline V gene lookup returns CDR1 SGDLS and CDR2 YYNGEE. This CDR3 comprises 15 residues. Trimming cost V 2 bases and J 3 bases; bases outside gene matches: 3. CDR3 loop: CASSVTGVDTGELFF. CDR3 DNA sequence: TGTGCCAGCAGCGTGACAGGGGTGGACACCGGGGAGCTGTTTTTT.

This chain connects TRBV20-1 to TRBJ2-1; the D is unclear. V gave up 6 bases and J gave up 9 bases, with 9 bases separating them. This CDR3 has 10 residues. The germline V gene encodes CDR1 DFQATT and CDR2 SNEGSKA (reference sequence). The CDR3 DNA reads TGCAGTGCGACTGTAGGTGAGCAGTTCTTC. Protein sequence: CSATVGEQFF.

V is TRBV27 and J is TRBJ2-5; 11 nucleotides agree with TRBD2. The J call may be in error: the DNA end matches TRBJ2-7 better. CDR1 and CDR2 (germline): MNHEY, SMNVEV (reference sequence). This CDR3 spans 13 amino acids. Written as DNA, the CDR3 is TGTGCCAGCAGAACTAGCGGGAGCTACGAGCAGTACTTC. Protein: CASRTSGSYEQYF.

The chain couples TRBV28 to TRBJ1-1; D not certain. Germline V CDR1 and CDR2: MDHEN, SYDVKM. Deletions cut 5 bases from V and 1 base from J, with 11 bases between. CDR3 length: 14 residues. CDR3 residues: CASSLPDSNTEAFF. In DNA form, the CDR3 reads TGTGCCAGCAGTCTCCCGGACTCGAACACTGAAGCTTTCTTT.

The chain combines TRBV7-2 with TRBJ2-3, with 13 bases identical to TRBD2. CDR1 and CDR2 from the germline V gene are SGHTA and FQGNSA. This CDR3 region has 16 residues. After removal of 4 bases from V and 2 bases from J, the junction contained 3 bases not matched to a gene. This CDR3 is CASSSGLAGSTDTQYF. DNA for the CDR3: TGTGCCAGCAGCTCGGGACTAGCGGGATCCACAGATACGCAGTATTTT. The variable domain in full, with the rest retrieved from reference TRBV7-2 and TRBJ2-3, is GAGVSQSPSNKVTEKGKDVELRCDPISGHTALYWYRQSLGQGLEFLIYFQGNSAPDKSGLPSDRFSAERTGGSVSTLTIQRTQQEDSAVYLCASSSGLAGSTDTQYFGPGTRLTVL.

The chain recombines TRBV9 with TRBJ2-3, with D hard to call. This CDR3 contains 12 residues. The V and J ends lost 0 bases and 3 bases respectively, with 2 bases between them. CDR1 and CDR2 (germline): SGDLS, YYNGEE. The CDR3 DNA sequence: TGTGCCAGCAGCGTAGTAACAGATACGCAGTATTTT. Its translation is CASSVVTDTQYF.

J is TRBJ2-7 and V is TRBV5-4; 10 nucleotides agree with TRBD2. CDR1 and CDR2 from the germline V gene are SGHNT and YYREEE (reference sequence). The CDR3 runs to 15 residues. Losses at the gene ends were 3 bases for V and 6 bases for J; bases not matched to a gene: 9. The CDR3 coding sequence is TGTGCCAGCAGCTCGCCTAGCGGGAGTTCTGGCGAGCAGTACTTC. Translating gives CASSSPSGSSGEQYF.

The chain employs TRBV28 and TRBJ1-4, with TRBD1 matching 7 bases. V lost 10 bases, J lost 0 bases, and 5 bases stayed unmatched. CDR3 length: 14 residues. Per the germline V gene, CDR1 is MDHEN and CDR2 is SYDVKM. CDR3 residues: CAITGDATNEKLFF. The DNA of the CDR3 is TGTGCCATTACAGGGGATGCAACTAATGAAAAACTGTTTTTT.

This CDR3 is CASSQDSQSGTDTQYF. CDR3 nucleotide sequence: TGTGCCAGCAGCCAAGATTCACAGTCAGGGACAGATACGCAGTATTTT. The chain joins TRBV4-2 to TRBJ2-3, with D perhaps TRBD1 (5 bases). The CDR3 covers 16 residues. V lost 0 bases, J lost 3 bases, and 13 bases lay in between. Germline V CDR1 and CDR2: LGHNA, YNFKEQ.

The chain combines TRBV20-1 with TRBJ2-4; TRBD2 matches 7 bases. CDR3 length equals 11 residues. With 3 bases clipped from V and 8 bases from J, the junction kept 1 base outside the gene matches. Germline V gene sequence: CDR1 DFQATT, CDR2 SNEGSKA (reference sequence). Here the CDR3 reads CSASGGDIQYF. The DNA for the CDR3 is TGCAGTGCTAGTGGGGGGGACATTCAGTACTTC.

The genes are TRBV5-1 and TRBJ2-5; D unresolved. Gene TRBJ2-7 matches the end of the DNA better, so the J call may be wrong. Germline CDR1 SGHRS, CDR2 YFSETQ. The CDR3 contains 13 residues. The CDR3, as DNA: TGCGCCAGCAGCTTTTCCGGGTCCTACGAGCAGTACTTC. Its translation: CASSFSGSYEQYF.

The gene calls are TRBV29-1 and TRBJ2-7; 8 bases line up with TRBD1. The junction had 9 bases not matched to a gene; V was cut back by 3 bases and J by 2 bases. Germline CDR1 SQVTM, CDR2 ANQGSEA. There are 15 residues in the CDR3. CDR3 sequence reads: CSVESLGTGTYEQYF. CDR3 nucleotides: TGCAGCGTTGAGTCTCTAGGGACAGGTACCTACGAGCAGTACTTC.

V gene TRBV6-6 combines with J gene TRBJ2-5; no clear D. This CDR3 spans 14 amino acids. V shed 0 bases and J shed 1 base, with 6 bases lying between them. The germline gives CDR1 MNHNY, CDR2 SVGAGI (reference sequence). CDR3 amino acids: CASSYSQIQETQYF. CDR3 nucleotide sequence: TGTGCCAGCAGTTACTCGCAGATCCAAGAGACCCAGTACTTC.